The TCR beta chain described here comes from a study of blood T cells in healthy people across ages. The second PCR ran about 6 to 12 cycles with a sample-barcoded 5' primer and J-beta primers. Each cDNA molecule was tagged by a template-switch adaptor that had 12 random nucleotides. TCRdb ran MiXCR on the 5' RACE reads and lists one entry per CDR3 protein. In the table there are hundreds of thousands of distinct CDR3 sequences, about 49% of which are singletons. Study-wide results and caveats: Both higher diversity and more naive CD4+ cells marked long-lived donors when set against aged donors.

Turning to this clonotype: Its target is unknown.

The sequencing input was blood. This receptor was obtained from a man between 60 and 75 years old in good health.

As DNA, the CDR3 is TGTGCCAGCAGCTTAAGGAGGACAGGGAACCGAAATGAGCAGTTCTTC. As protein: CASSLRRTGNRNEQFF. This chain joins TRBV11-2 and TRBJ2-1; 8 bases align to TRBD1. The V gene's germline CDR1 is SGHAT and CDR2 FQNNGV. The CDR3 runs 16 residues. After removal of 2 bases from V and 7 bases from J, the junction contained 10 bases not matched to a gene.